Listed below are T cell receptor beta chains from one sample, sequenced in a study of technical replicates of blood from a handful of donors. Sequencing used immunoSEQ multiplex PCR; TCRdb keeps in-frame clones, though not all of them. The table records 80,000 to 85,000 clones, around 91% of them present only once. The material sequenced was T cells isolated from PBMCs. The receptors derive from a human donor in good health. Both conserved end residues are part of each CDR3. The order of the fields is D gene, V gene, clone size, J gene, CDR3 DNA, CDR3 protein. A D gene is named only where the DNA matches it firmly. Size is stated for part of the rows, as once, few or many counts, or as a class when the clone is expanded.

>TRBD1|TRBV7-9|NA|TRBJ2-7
TGTGCCAGCGAAGGAACCGGACAGGAGAGCTCCTACGAGCAGTACTTC
CASEGTGQESSYEQYF
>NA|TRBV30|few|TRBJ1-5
TGTGCCTGGAGGGGGGGAAGCAATCAGCCCCAGCATTTT
CAWRGGSNQPQHF
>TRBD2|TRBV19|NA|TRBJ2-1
TGTGCCAGTAAGATAAACAGCGGGAGAGGGAATGAGCAGTTCTTC
CASKINSGRGNEQFF
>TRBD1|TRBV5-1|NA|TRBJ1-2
TGCGCCAGCAGCTTGGGGGGACAGGGGGCAGGCTATGGCTACACCTTC
CASSLGGQGAGYGYTF
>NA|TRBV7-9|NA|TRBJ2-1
TGTGCCAGCAGCTCCGGCTCCTACAATGAGCAGTTCTTC
CASSSGSYNEQFF
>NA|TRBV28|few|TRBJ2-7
TGTGCCAGCAGTTTATCTTGGCAGGGAGGACACGAGCAGTACTTC
CASSLSWQGGHEQYF
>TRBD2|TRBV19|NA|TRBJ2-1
TGTGCCAGCTCCTGGGGGGGTGGCTCCTACAATGAGCAGTTCTTC
CASSWGGGSYNEQFF
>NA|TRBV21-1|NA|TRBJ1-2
TGTGCCAGCAGCAAAGCTCGGGGGGCCTATGGCTACACCTTC
CASSKARGAYGYTF
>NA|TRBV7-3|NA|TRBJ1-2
TGTGCCAGCAGCTTGACAGTTAACTATGGCTACACCTTC
CASSLTVNYGYTF
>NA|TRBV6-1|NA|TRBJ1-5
TGTGCCAGCAGTGACACATTGTACAGGGAGGGACAGCCCCAGCATTTT
CASSDTLYREGQPQHF
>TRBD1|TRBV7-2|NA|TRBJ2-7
TGTGCCAGCAGCCCCCGACAGGGTCCCTACGAGCAGTACTTC
CASSPRQGPYEQYF
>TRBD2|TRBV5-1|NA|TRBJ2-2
TGCGCCAGCACATCTGGGGAGCGGGAGATCGACGGGGAGCTGTTTTTT
CASTSGEREIDGELFF
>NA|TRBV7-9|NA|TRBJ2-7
TGTGCCAGCAGCTCTATGAGGTCCCACTACGAGCAGTACTTC
CASSSMRSHYEQYF
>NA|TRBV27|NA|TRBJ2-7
TGTGCCAGCGGCCCCTACGAGCAGTACTTC
CASGPYEQYF
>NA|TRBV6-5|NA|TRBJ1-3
TGTGCCAGTTCCTTTGGAAACACCATATATTTT
CASSFGNTIYF
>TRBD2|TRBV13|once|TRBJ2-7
TGTGCCAGCAGCTTAGCGGGAGGGCTCGAGCAGTACTTC
CASSLAGGLEQYF
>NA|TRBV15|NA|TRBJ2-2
TGTGCCACCAGCAGAGATCGGGGTGGGGAGCTGTTTTTT
CATSRDRGGELFF
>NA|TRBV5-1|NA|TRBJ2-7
TGCGCCAGCAGCATCCCAGACACCTACGAGCAGTACTTC
CASSIPDTYEQYF
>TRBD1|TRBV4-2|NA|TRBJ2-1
TGTGCCAGCAGCCAAAACCTAGGGACAGGGAGAAGCAATGAGCAGTTCTTC
CASSQNLGTGRSNEQFF
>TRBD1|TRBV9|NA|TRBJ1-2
TGTGCCAGCAGCTCTCCGACAGGGGTAAGTGGCTACACCTTC
CASSSPTGVSGYTF
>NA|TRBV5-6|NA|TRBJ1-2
TGTGCCAGCAGCTTGGGGGAGGGGATACCTAACTATGGCTACACCTTC
CASSLGEGIPNYGYTF
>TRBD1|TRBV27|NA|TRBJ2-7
TGTGCCAGCAGCCCAACGCAGGGGGTCGAGCAGTACTTC
CASSPTQGVEQYF
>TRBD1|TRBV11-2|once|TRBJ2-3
TGTGCCAGCAGCCTGCTGACAGGGTTGCCAGATACGCAGTATTTT
CASSLLTGLPDTQYF
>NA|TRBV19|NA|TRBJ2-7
TGTGCCAGTAGTCAAAACCAGGGCGCTGGCGAGCAGTACTTC
CASSQNQGAGEQYF
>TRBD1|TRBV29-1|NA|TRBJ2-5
TGCAGCGTTACTCTGGGACAGGGAAGAGAGACCCAGTACTTC
CSVTLGQGRETQYF
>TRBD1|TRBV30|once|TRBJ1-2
TGTGCCTGGAGTTTAGGACAGGAACTTAACTATGGCTACACCTTC
CAWSLGQELNYGYTF
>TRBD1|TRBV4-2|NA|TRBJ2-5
TGTGCCAGCAGCCAAGTCAGGGGGCCCAAGGAGACCCAGTACTTC
CASSQVRGPKETQYF
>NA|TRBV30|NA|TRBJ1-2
TGTGCCTGGAGTGGCCTCCTGCGGGGCGATGGCTACACCTTC
CAWSGLLRGDGYTF
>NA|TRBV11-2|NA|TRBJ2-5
TGTGCCAGCAGCCGCCCCCAAGTCCAGGGGGAGACCCAGTACTTC
CASSRPQVQGETQYF
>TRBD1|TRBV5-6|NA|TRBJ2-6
TGTGCCAGCAGCTTGTCGCGAGGACAGGGGGCGCCGGGGGCCAACGTCCTGACTTTC
CASSLSRGQGAPGANVLTF
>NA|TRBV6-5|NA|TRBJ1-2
TGTGCCAGCAGCCATCCTACAGGGTTGGGCTACACCTTC
CASSHPTGLGYTF
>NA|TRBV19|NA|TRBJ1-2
TGTGCCAGTAGTTTTTTTGATAGCTTTTGGGGCTACACCTTC
CASSFFDSFWGYTF
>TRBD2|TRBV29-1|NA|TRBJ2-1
TGCAGCGTAGCAGATCTCAGCGGGAGGGCCTATTTTTTCTCCTACAATGAGCAGTTCTTC
CSVADLSGRAYFFSYNEQFF
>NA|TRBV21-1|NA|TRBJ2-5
TGTGCCAGCAGCAAAGTCGGGGTCCAAGAGACCCAGTACTTC
CASSKVGVQETQYF
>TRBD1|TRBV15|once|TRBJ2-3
TGTGCCACCAGCAGAGGACAGGGCCCAGATACGCAGTATTTT
CATSRGQGPDTQYF
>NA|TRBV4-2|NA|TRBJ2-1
TGTGCCAGCAGCCAAGCGAGCGGACGCTACAATGAGCAGTTCTTC
CASSQASGRYNEQFF
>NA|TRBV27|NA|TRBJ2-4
TGTGCCAGCAGTTCTCTGCTTTCTGAGGACATTCAGTACTTC
CASSSLLSEDIQYF
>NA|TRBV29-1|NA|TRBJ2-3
TGCAGCGTTGAAGAGAACGGGAGTTGGTCCGCAGATACGCAGTATTTT
CSVEENGSWSADTQYF
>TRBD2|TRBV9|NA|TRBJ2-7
TGTGCCAGCAGCGTAGAACTAGCGGGGACCTACGAGCAGTACTTC
CASSVELAGTYEQYF
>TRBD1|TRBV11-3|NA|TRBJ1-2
TGTGCCAGCAGCCCTGGGGACAGAAACTACTATGGCTACACCTTC
CASSPGDRNYYGYTF
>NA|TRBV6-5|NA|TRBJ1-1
TGTGCCTCCTGTAGTGGGGGGGAAGCTTTCTTT
CASCSGGEAFF
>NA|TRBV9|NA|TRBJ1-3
TGTGCCAGCAGCGTAGGGTTCGGACTTGCAAGGGCTACTGGAAACACCATATATTTT
CASSVGFGLARATGNTIYF
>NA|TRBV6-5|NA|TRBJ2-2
TGTGCCAGCAGTTTGGCAGGATTCAACACCGGGGAGCTGTTTTTT
CASSLAGFNTGELFF
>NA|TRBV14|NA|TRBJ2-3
TGTGCCAGCAGCCTGTGGGGGGCAGATACGCAGTATTTT
CASSLWGADTQYF
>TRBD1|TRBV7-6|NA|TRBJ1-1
TGTGCCAGCAGCTTTCCCGGGACAGGGGGGAAGAACACTGAAGCTTTCTTT
CASSFPGTGGKNTEAFF
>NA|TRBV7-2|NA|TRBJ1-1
TGTGCCAGCAGCCCCCCTTGGGCCGCTATGGACACTGAAGCTTTCTTT
CASSPPWAAMDTEAFF
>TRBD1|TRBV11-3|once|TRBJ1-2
TGTGCCACTACCGGGACAGGAAACTATGGCTACACCTTC
CATTGTGNYGYTF
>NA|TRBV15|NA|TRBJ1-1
TGTGCCACCAGCAGATCCCACAGTGAAGCTTTCTTT
CATSRSHSEAFF
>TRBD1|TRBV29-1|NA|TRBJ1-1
TGCAGCGGTTTTCAACAGGGGGCGCTGGCTGAAGCTTTCTTT
CSGFQQGALAEAFF
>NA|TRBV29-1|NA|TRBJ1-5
TGCAGCGTTGAAGGGGGGGATCAGCCCCAGCATTTT
CSVEGGDQPQHF
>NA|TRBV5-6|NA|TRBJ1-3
TGTGCCAGCAGCTCCCTTGGGGCTCAGGGAAACACCATATATTTT
CASSSLGAQGNTIYF
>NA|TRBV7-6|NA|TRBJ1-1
TGTGCCAGCAGCTTAGGCGGTGGCACTGAAGCTTTCTTT
CASSLGGGTEAFF
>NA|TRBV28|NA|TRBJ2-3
TGTGCCATCTCAAACCTACAGGGCACTCGCACAGATACGCAGTATTTT
CAISNLQGTRTDTQYF
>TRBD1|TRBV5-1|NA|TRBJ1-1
TGCGCCAGCAGCCCCCGACAGGGGGCAGGGACTGAAGCTTTCTTT
CASSPRQGAGTEAFF
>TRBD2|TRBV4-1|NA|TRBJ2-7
TGCGCCAGCAGCCAAGAGGAGGGGGCGGGAGGGTTACACGAGCAGTACTTC
CASSQEEGAGGLHEQYF
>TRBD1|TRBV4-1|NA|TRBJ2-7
TGCGCCAGCAGCCATGCCGGGACAGAATCCTACGAGCAGTACTTC
CASSHAGTESYEQYF
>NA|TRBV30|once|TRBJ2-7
TGTGCCTGGAGTTCGTGGGGGGAGGTCGACGAGCAGTACTTC
CAWSSWGEVDEQYF
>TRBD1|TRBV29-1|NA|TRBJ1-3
TGCAGCGTTGAAGATATAGGACAGGATAAACCTCTCCCTGGAAACACCATATATTTT
CSVEDIGQDKPLPGNTIYF
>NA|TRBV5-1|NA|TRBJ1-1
TGCGCCAGCAGCCCTCGGGCTGGGAGCACTGAAGCTTTCTTT
CASSPRAGSTEAFF